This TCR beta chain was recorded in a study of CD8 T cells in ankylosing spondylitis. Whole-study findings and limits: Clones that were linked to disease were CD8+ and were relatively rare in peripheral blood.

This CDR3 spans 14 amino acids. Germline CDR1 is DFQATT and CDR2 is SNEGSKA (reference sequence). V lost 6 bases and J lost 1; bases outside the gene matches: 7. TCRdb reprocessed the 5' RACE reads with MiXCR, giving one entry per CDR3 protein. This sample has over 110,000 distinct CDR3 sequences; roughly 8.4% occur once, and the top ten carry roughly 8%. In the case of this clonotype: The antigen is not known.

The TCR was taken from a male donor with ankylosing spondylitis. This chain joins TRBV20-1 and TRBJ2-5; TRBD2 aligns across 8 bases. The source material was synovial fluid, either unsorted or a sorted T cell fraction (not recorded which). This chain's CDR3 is CSASSGAPQETQYF. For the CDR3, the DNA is TGCAGTGCCAGTAGCGGGGCCCCCCAAGAGACCCAGTACTTC.